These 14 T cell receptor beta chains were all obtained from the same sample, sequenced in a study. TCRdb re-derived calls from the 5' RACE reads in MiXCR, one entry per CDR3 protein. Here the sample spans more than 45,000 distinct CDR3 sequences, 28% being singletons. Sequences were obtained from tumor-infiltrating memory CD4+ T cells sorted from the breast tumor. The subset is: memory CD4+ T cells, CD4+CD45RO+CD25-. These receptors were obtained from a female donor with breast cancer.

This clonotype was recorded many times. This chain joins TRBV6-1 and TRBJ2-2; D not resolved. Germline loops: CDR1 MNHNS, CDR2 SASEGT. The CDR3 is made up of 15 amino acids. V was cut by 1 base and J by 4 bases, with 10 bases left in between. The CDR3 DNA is TGTGCCAGCAGTGAAGTTGTGGACCTCACCGGGGAGCTGTTTTTT. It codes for CASSEVVDLTGELFF.

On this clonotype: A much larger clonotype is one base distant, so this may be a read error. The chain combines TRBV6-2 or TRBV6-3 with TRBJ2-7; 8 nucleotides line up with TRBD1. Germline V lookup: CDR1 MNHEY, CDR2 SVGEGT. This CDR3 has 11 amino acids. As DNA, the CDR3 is TGTGCCGGCAGTCCAGGGGGCAAACAGTACTTC. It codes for CAGSPGGKQYF.

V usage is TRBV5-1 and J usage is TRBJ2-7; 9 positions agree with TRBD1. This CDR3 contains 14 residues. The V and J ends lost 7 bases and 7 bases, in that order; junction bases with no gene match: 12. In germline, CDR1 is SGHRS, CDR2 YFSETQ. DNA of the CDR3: TGCGCCAGCTTATCCGGGACAGGGACAGAAGAGCAGTACTTC. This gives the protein CASLSGTGTEEQYF.

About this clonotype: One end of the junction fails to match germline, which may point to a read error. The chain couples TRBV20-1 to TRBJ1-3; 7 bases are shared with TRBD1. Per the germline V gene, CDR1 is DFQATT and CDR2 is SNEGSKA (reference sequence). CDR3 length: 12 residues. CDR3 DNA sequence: TGCAGTGCTAAGGCAGGGGGAAACACCATACATTTT. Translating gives CSAKAGGNTIHF.

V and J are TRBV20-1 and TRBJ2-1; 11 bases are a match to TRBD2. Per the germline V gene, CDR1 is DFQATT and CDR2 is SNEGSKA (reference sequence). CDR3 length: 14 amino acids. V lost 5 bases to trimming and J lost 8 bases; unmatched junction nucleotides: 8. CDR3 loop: CSAGTSGGHDEQFF. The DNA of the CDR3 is TGCAGTGCTGGGACTAGCGGAGGACACGATGAGCAGTTCTTC.

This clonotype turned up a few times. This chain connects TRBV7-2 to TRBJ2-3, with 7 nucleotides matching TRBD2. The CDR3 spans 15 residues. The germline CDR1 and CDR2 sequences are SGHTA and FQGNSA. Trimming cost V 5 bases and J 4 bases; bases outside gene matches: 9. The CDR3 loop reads CASSPSGSAADTQYF. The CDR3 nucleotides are TGTGCCAGCAGCCCTAGCGGTTCGGCGGCAGATACGCAGTATTTT.

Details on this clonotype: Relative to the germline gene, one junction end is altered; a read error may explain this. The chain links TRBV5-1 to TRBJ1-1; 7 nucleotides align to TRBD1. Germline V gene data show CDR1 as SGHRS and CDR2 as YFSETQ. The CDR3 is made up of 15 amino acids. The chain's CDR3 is CTSSLATTGSTEAFF. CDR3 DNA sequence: TGCACCAGCAGTTTGGCCACGACAGGGTCTACTGAAGCTTTCTTT.

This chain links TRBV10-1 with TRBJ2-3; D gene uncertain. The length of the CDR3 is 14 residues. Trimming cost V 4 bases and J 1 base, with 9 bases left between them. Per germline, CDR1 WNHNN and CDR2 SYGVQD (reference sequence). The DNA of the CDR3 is TGCGCCAGCAGTGCTCCGTCTTGCACAGATACGCAGTATTTT. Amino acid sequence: CASSAPSCTDTQYF.

The CDR3 loop reads CSASDRQGPQHF. The CDR3 DNA reads as TGCAGTGCTAGCGATCGGCAGGGGCCCCAGCATTTT. V is TRBV20-1 and J is TRBJ1-5; TRBD1 is a possible D gene (5 bases). This CDR3 comprises 12 residues. The V end was cut by 3 bases, the J end by 9 bases, with 12 bases between. The germline gives CDR1 DFQATT, CDR2 SNEGSKA (reference sequence).

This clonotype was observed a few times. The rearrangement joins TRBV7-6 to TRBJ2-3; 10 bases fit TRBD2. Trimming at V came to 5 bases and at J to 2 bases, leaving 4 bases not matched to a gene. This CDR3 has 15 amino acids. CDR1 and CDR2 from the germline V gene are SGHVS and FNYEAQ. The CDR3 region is CASSPSGGHTDTQYF. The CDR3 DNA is TGTGCCAGCAGCCCTAGCGGGGGCCACACAGATACGCAGTATTTT.

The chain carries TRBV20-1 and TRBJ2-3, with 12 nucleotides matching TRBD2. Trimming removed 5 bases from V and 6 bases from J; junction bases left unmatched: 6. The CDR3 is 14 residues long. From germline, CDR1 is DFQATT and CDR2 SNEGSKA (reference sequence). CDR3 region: CSASTSGSSDTQYF. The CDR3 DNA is TGCAGTGCTTCGACTAGCGGGAGTTCGGATACGCAGTATTTT.

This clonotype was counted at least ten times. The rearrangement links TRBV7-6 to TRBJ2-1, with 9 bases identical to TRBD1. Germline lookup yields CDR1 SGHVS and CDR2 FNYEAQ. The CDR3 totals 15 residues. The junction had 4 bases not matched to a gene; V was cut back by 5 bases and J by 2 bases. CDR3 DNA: TGTGCCAGCAGCGTTCGACAGGGGGCCTACAATGAGCAGTTCTTC. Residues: CASSVRQGAYNEQFF.

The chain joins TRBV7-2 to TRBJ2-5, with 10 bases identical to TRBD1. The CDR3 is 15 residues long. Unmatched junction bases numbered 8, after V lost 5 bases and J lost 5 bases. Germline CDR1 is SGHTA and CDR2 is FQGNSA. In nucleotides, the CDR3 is TGTGCCAGCAGCAAGGGACAGGGGCATCGGGAGACCCAGTACTTC. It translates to CASSKGQGHRETQYF.

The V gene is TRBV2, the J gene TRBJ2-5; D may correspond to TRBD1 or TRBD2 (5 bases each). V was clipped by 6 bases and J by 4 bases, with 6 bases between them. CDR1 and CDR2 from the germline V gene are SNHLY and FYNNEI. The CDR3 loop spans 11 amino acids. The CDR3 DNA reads TGTGCCAGCAGGAGGGGAGAGACCCAGTACTTC. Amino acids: CASRRGETQYF. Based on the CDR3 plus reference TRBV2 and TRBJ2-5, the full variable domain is EPEVTQTPSHQVTQMGQEVILRCVPISNHLYFYWYRQILGQKVEFLVSFYNNEISEKSEIFDDQFSVERPDGSNFTLKIRSTKLEDSAMYFCASRRGETQYFGPGTRLLVL.